This T cell receptor (beta chain) derives from a study of T and B cells in COVID-19 patients (dated by TCRdb to 2018 to 2020). Concerning the study at large: Using TRB and IGH repertoire sequencing of peripheral blood, the study characterized adaptive immunity in COVID-19 patients who had active infection or had recovered. A median age of roughly 32 years was recorded in the recovered cohort versus around 67 years in the active-infection cohort. A recovered cohort was made up of 15 to 19 patients contributing under 25 samples, mostly after mild to moderate COVID-19 managed as outpatients. In the active-infection cohort, about 65% of the roughly 20 patients were critically ill and required mechanical ventilation or ECMO. A couple of patients were in both the active and recovered cohorts because samples existed from active disease and from after recovery. Repertoire analyses used an age-matched reference group of approximately 42 healthy donors who were negative for COVID-19 antibodies as the comparison. Comorbidities linked to unfavorable COVID-19 outcome were present in about 90% of the roughly 20 patients in the active-infection cohort. As many as 9 follow-up blood samples were taken per patient, and some of the samples covered different disease stages within the same individual. Over 7.5 million TCR sequences were analysed from a TCR and BCR sequence repository that comprised a few dozen patients and 65 to 75 time points.

The CDR1 and CDR2 encoded by the germline V gene (reference sequence) are SEHNR and FQNEAQ. Cut back by 4 bases and 1 base, the V and J ends lie 5 bases apart. CDR3 length: 12 amino acids, cysteine to phenylalanine. Just the 36-base CDR3 DNA is kept, in frame starting at base 1. Genomic DNA extracted from blood was used in amounts of about 240-550 ng for amplification of TRB repertoires. About this clonotype itself: The antigen this receptor binds is unknown. Base qualities were left out, and no much larger clone turns up one base away.

What the authors observed across the whole study: Specific T cell subsets (CD4+/Treg/CD8+) and sorted SARS-CoV-2-responsive or tetramer+ T cells had not yet been sequenced, and the corresponding sequencing experiments were ongoing. Prospective validation of the reported TCR clusters was stated to be required before clinical use. TRBV/TRBJ gene usage was reported as strongly skewed in patients with COVID-19. The cohort was judged too small for assessing how HLA contributes to COVID-19 susceptibility or severity. During active COVID-19 the TRB repertoires were highly clonal, but at recovery diversity and richness rose above the levels seen in healthy donors. Few blood samples were available from mildly ill patients while symptoms were present, and early samples from severe cases were likewise scarce. A total of 2,000 to 2,500 exclusive TCR clusters, including some 32 low-pGen clusters, were found in the recovered cohort.

The run used an Illumina MiSeq. Multiplex PCR with BIOMED2 TRB-A/B primer pools was used to amplify the TRB rearrangements. Illumina-compatible adapters and 7-nucleotide sample barcodes were attached to the amplicons in two consecutive PCRs. Phusion HS II polymerase was used for all library PCRs. The amplicons were purified from gel with the NucleoSpin Gel and PCR Clean-up kit, measured on Qubit, and combined at around 4.2 nM. Before Illumina next-generation sequencing, the quality of the amplicon pool was assessed on an Agilent 2100 Bioanalyzer. The authors' pipeline ran thus. TRB rearrangements were annotated with MiXCR 3.0.8 using the default MiXCR reference library. Sequences with fewer than 2 reads and non-productive reads were filtered out, and every unique CDR3 nucleotide sequence was treated as a single clone. R 3.5.1 was used to calculate clonality, diversity, richness and V-J gene usage. TCR clustering by CDR3 similarity used GLIPH2, with generation probabilities calculated by OLGA. Only GLIPH2 clusters with at least four unique TCR clonotypes present in at least three individuals were retained. TCRdb reran the public reads through fastp at Q25 and MiXCR, keeping productive beta chains. One record per CDR3 amino acid sequence lists the most common genes and DNA. The V and J calls, along with clone size, are taken from TCRdb and not from the paper's own processing. This sample lists some 8,700 distinct CDR3 sequences; around 30% were detected once. Clones ranked in the top ten supply just over 5.5% of the sample.

Sequences were obtained from blood. The TCR originated in a human donor who had recovered from COVID-19. The rearranged segments are TRBV7-9 and TRBJ2-7; the D gene cannot be named for sure. The CDR3 protein: CASSSRSYEQYF. Read as DNA, the sequence is TGTGCCAGCAGCTCCCGATCCTACGAGCAGTACTTC.